A selection of T cell receptor beta chains follows, all from one sample in a study of blood T cell repertoires in COVID-19. Method: immunoSEQ multiplex PCR; TCRdb's copy keeps in-frame clones and lacks some. Here the sample spans about 120,000 clones, 87% being singletons. What was sequenced was peripheral blood. These receptors were taken from a woman in her 70s with acute or convalescent COVID-19. Each CDR3 is given with its conserved first and last residue. A D gene is named only where the DNA matches it firmly. Clone size is not always given. Where it is, it says once, few, many or a class for expanded clones.

CDR3aa: CASSPEGTAYQPQHF; CDR3nt: TGTGCCAGCAGCCCCGAAGGGACTGCTTATCAGCCCCAGCATTTT; abundance: NA; j_gene: TRBJ1-5; v_gene: TRBV4-2; d_gene: NA
CDR3aa: CASSPGTSSINEQFF; CDR3nt: TGCGCCAGCAGTCCTGGGACTAGCAGTATCAATGAGCAGTTCTTC; abundance: NA; j_gene: TRBJ2-1; v_gene: TRBV5-1; d_gene: TRBD2
CDR3aa: CASTTGSSPLHF; CDR3nt: TGTGCCAGCACAACAGGGTCTTCACCCCTCCACTTT; abundance: NA; j_gene: TRBJ1-6; v_gene: TRBV27; d_gene: NA
CDR3aa: CAWRPFGGNTGELFF; CDR3nt: TGTGCCTGGAGGCCATTCGGGGGGAACACCGGGGAGCTGTTTTTT; abundance: NA; j_gene: TRBJ2-2; v_gene: TRBV30; d_gene: NA
CDR3aa: CASSMSRGGANEQYF; CDR3nt: TGTGCCAGTAGTATGAGCCGTGGGGGCGCCAACGAGCAGTACTTC; abundance: NA; j_gene: TRBJ2-7; v_gene: TRBV19; d_gene: NA
CDR3aa: CAIRAGTYSNQPQHF; CDR3nt: TGTGCCATCAGGGCGGGAACGTATAGCAATCAGCCCCAGCATTTT; abundance: NA; j_gene: TRBJ1-5; v_gene: TRBV10-3; d_gene: NA
CDR3aa: CASSLTGGAKTQYF; CDR3nt: TGTGCCAGCAGCTTAACAGGGGGCGCAAAGACCCAGTACTTC; abundance: NA; j_gene: TRBJ2-5; v_gene: TRBV11-3; d_gene: TRBD1
CDR3aa: CASSTNRVWDTEAFF; CDR3nt: TGTGCCAGCAGTACCAACAGGGTTTGGGACACTGAAGCTTTCTTT; abundance: NA; j_gene: TRBJ1-1; v_gene: TRBV27; d_gene: NA
CDR3aa: CASSQDLLVTEAFF; CDR3nt: TGTGCCAGCAGCCAAGATCTCCTAGTCACTGAAGCTTTCTTT; abundance: NA; j_gene: TRBJ1-1; v_gene: TRBV14; d_gene: NA
CDR3aa: CASSIPPILWGGTEAFF; CDR3nt: TGTGCCAGTAGTATCCCCCCCATTTTGTGGGGGGGCACTGAAGCTTTCTTT; abundance: NA; j_gene: TRBJ1-1; v_gene: TRBV19; d_gene: NA
CDR3aa: CASRPIPGGSYRGYTF; CDR3nt: TGTGCCAGCAGACCCATCCCAGGGGGCTCTTATCGTGGCTACACCTTC; abundance: NA; j_gene: TRBJ1-2; v_gene: TRBV28; d_gene: TRBD1
CDR3aa: CASHGGGTGSNYGYTF; CDR3nt: TGTGCCAGTCACGGAGGCGGGACAGGCTCTAACTATGGCTACACCTTC; abundance: NA; j_gene: TRBJ1-2; v_gene: TRBV19; d_gene: TRBD1
CDR3aa: CASSLARLHYGYTF; CDR3nt: TGTGCCAGCAGTTTAGCGCGCCTCCACTATGGCTACACCTTC; abundance: once; j_gene: TRBJ1-2; v_gene: TRBV28; d_gene: NA
CDR3aa: CASSFSSYGYTF; CDR3nt: TGTGCCAGCAGTTTCTCCAGCTATGGCTACACCTTC; abundance: NA; j_gene: TRBJ1-2; v_gene: TRBV12-3/TRBV12-4; d_gene: NA
CDR3aa: CASSPQAGKDGYTF; CDR3nt: TGTGCCAGCAGCCCGCAGGCAGGGAAGGATGGCTACACCTTC; abundance: few; j_gene: TRBJ1-2; v_gene: TRBV7-9; d_gene: NA
CDR3aa: CATSDPGTPSNQPQHF; CDR3nt: TGTGCCACCAGTGACCCTGGGACTCCTAGCAATCAGCCCCAGCATTTT; abundance: NA; j_gene: TRBJ1-5; v_gene: TRBV24-1; d_gene: NA
CDR3aa: CASSLGSNSPLHF; CDR3nt: TGTGCCAGCAGCTTAGGGAGTAATTCACCCCTCCACTTT; abundance: NA; j_gene: TRBJ1-6; v_gene: TRBV7-6; d_gene: NA
CDR3aa: CASSQDKSSGDLSYEQYF; CDR3nt: TGTGCCAGCAGCCAAGATAAGAGTAGCGGGGACCTATCCTACGAGCAGTACTTC; abundance: NA; j_gene: TRBJ2-7; v_gene: TRBV4-2; d_gene: TRBD2
CDR3aa: CASSRDRVRQTGELFF; CDR3nt: TGTGCCAGCAGCCGGGACAGGGTTCGGCAAACCGGGGAGCTGTTTTTT; abundance: NA; j_gene: TRBJ2-2; v_gene: TRBV28; d_gene: TRBD1
CDR3aa: CASSHGGGAEAFF; CDR3nt: TGTGCCAGCAGCCACGGCGGGGGGGCTGAAGCTTTCTTT; abundance: NA; j_gene: TRBJ1-1; v_gene: TRBV3-1/TRBV3-2; d_gene: NA
CDR3aa: CASSFRGGISYEQYF; CDR3nt: TGTGCCAGCAGTTTTCGAGGCGGGATCTCCTACGAGCAGTACTTC; abundance: NA; j_gene: TRBJ2-7; v_gene: TRBV27; d_gene: NA
CDR3aa: CASQRGRDTEAFF; CDR3nt: TGCGCCAGCCAAAGGGGCCGGGACACTGAAGCTTTCTTT; abundance: once; j_gene: TRBJ1-1; v_gene: TRBV10-1; d_gene: NA
CDR3aa: CASGLTGIPLYGYTF; CDR3nt: TGTGCTAGTGGTTTGACAGGCATCCCCCTCTATGGCTACACCTTC; abundance: few; j_gene: TRBJ1-2; v_gene: TRBV12-5; d_gene: NA
CDR3aa: CASSAPQGSNTGELFF; CDR3nt: TGTGCCAGCAGCGCCCCTCAGGGATCGAACACCGGGGAGCTGTTTTTT; abundance: once; j_gene: TRBJ2-2; v_gene: TRBV9; d_gene: NA
CDR3aa: CAWSVVRGGRAEAFF; CDR3nt: TGTGCCTGGAGTGTAGTTCGCGGGGGGAGGGCTGAAGCTTTCTTT; abundance: NA; j_gene: TRBJ1-1; v_gene: TRBV30; d_gene: NA
CDR3aa: CASSLSNEGYTF; CDR3nt: TGTGCCAGCAGTTTAAGTAACGAGGGCTACACCTTC; abundance: NA; j_gene: TRBJ1-2; v_gene: TRBV28; d_gene: NA
CDR3aa: CSVVVREYEQYF; CDR3nt: TGCAGCGTTGTGGTCAGGGAATACGAGCAGTACTTC; abundance: few; j_gene: TRBJ2-7; v_gene: TRBV29-1; d_gene: NA